The rows below give T cell receptor beta chains drawn from one sample of a study of T cells in Graves' hyperthyroidism and ophthalmopathy. TCRdb passed the multiplex PCR reads through MiXCR, listing each CDR3 protein once. Of more than 600,000 distinct CDR3 sequences listed, around 17% are singletons. Sample: blood. All receptors come from a young man with Graves' hyperthyroidism. CDR3s include the opening cysteine and the closing phenylalanine or tryptophan. D genes are given only for firm matches. Part of the rows lack a size; the others show once, few, many or a class for expanded clones.

CDR3 length	clone size	V gene	J gene	D gene	CDR3 protein	CDR3 DNA
16	many	TRBV10-3	TRBJ2-7	TRBD2	CAISEGLAGGPHEQYF	TGTGCCATCAGTGAGGGACTAGCGGGAGGGCCTCACGAGCAGTACTTC
14	many	TRBV6-5	TRBJ2-5	-	CASSYSAVQETQYF	TGTGCCAGCAGTTACTCGGCAGTCCAAGAGACCCAGTACTTC
12	-	TRBV12-3/TRBV12-4	TRBJ2-1	-	CANSPQGPEQFF	TGTGCCAACAGTCCACAGGGACCTGAGCAGTTCTTC
12	few	TRBV27	TRBJ1-2	TRBD1	CASSSRGFGYTF	TGTGCCAGCAGCTCCAGGGGGTTTGGCTACACCTTC
15	many	TRBV28	TRBJ2-1	TRBD2	CASRLPGLASDEQFF	TGTGCCAGCAGGCTACCGGGACTAGCGAGCGATGAGCAGTTCTTC
13	many	TRBV27	TRBJ2-7	TRBD1	CATRQGIVYEQYF	TGTGCCACAAGACAGGGAATTGTCTACGAGCAGTACTTC
15	many	TRBV12-3/TRBV12-4	TRBJ2-7	TRBD2	CASSQGPGLASEQYF	TGTGCCAGCAGTCAAGGACCGGGACTAGCATCCGAGCAGTACTTC
15	-	TRBV10-2	TRBJ2-5	TRBD1	CASSESDRGGETQYF	TGCGCCAGCAGTGAGTCTGACAGGGGGGGAGAGACCCAGTACTTC
15	-	TRBV29-1	TRBJ2-7	TRBD2	CSQRGASGLSYEQYF	TGCAGCCAGAGGGGGGCTAGCGGGTTATCCTACGAGCAGTACTTC
14	many	TRBV3-1	TRBJ1-1	-	CASSQKDRNTEAFF	TGTGCCAGCAGCCAAAAGGACAGGAACACTGAAGCTTTCTTT
13	many	TRBV12-3/TRBV12-4	TRBJ1-2	-	CASVLGDNYGYTF	TGTGCCAGCGTATTGGGGGATAACTATGGCTACACCTTC
14	-	TRBV6-1	TRBJ1-2	-	CASSEAHRVGGYTF	TGTGCCAGCAGTGAAGCTCACAGGGTTGGTGGCTACACCTTC
15	-	TRBV5-6	TRBJ2-7	TRBD2	CASSLGISGSTEQYF	TGTGCCAGCAGCTTGGGCATTAGCGGGAGTACCGAGCAGTACTTC
14	few	TRBV3-1	TRBJ1-1	TRBD1	CASSYWTGKAEAFF	TGTGCCAGCAGCTATTGGACAGGGAAGGCTGAAGCTTTCTTT
12	-	TRBV12-3/TRBV12-4	TRBJ2-1	TRBD2	CASGLAKNEQFF	TGTGCCAGTGGACTAGCGAAGAATGAGCAGTTCTTC
12	many	TRBV12-3/TRBV12-4	TRBJ2-1	-	CASSLARRIEFF	TGTGCCAGCAGTTTAGCACGGAGGATCGAGTTCTTC
15	few	TRBV19	TRBJ1-2	TRBD1	CASTIDRGRGYGYTF	TGTGCCAGTACCATAGACAGGGGGCGAGGCTATGGCTACACCTTC
14	-	TRBV5-6	TRBJ2-7	-	CASSPRDLVGEQYF	TGTGCCAGCAGCCCCCGAGACCTCGTGGGCGAGCAGTACTTC
13	few	TRBV29-1	TRBJ2-3	-	CSVDRDGTDTQYF	TGCAGCGTTGACCGGGACGGCACAGATACGCAGTATTTT
16	-	TRBV19	TRBJ2-3	-	CASSIAGTVITDTQYF	TGTGCCAGTAGTATAGCCGGGACTGTCATCACAGATACGCAGTATTTT
14	many	TRBV19	TRBJ1-1	-	CASSIGGRDSEAFF	TGTGCCAGTAGTATAGGAGGCAGGGACTCTGAAGCTTTCTTT
16	-	TRBV3-1	TRBJ2-7	TRBD2	CASSQGLLAGGYEQYF	TGTGCCAGCAGCCAAGGTTTACTAGCGGGAGGTTACGAGCAGTACTTC
15	-	TRBV29-1	TRBJ2-5	TRBD2	CSVEDPIAGVETQYF	TGCAGCGTTGAAGACCCAATAGCGGGAGTGGAGACCCAGTACTTC
14	-	TRBV27	TRBJ2-5	TRBD2	CASSFGLATETQYF	TGTGCCAGCAGTTTCGGACTAGCGACCGAGACCCAGTACTTC
13	once	TRBV7-8	TRBJ2-5	TRBD2	CASSFTSGETQYF	TGTGCCAGCAGCTTTACTAGCGGAGAGACCCAGTACTTC
17	few	TRBV6-5	TRBJ2-1	TRBD2	CASSYSGTSGSLNEQFF	TGTGCCAGCAGTTACTCCGGGACTAGCGGGAGTCTGAATGAGCAGTTCTTC
15	many	TRBV24-1	TRBJ2-3	TRBD2	CATSTSGRATDTQYF	TGTGCCACCTCGACTAGCGGGAGAGCCACAGATACGCAGTATTTT
17	-	TRBV29-1	TRBJ2-3	TRBD2	CSVEGTSGRVLTDTQYF	TGCAGCGTTGAAGGGACTAGCGGGAGGGTTCTCACAGATACGCAGTATTTT
17	-	TRBV18	TRBJ2-6	TRBD1	CASSPRTGDSGANVLTF	TGTGCCAGCTCACCACGGACAGGGGACTCTGGGGCCAACGTCCTGACTTTC
13	-	TRBV19	TRBJ1-1	-	CASSILGVTEAFF	TGTGCCAGTAGTATCCTTGGGGTCACTGAAGCTTTCTTT
15	many	TRBV28	TRBJ2-7	TRBD1	CASSIVTGWSYEQYF	TGTGCCAGCAGTATCGTGACAGGGTGGTCCTACGAGCAGTACTTC
14	-	TRBV28	TRBJ1-6	TRBD1	CASSLGQRDSPLHF	TGTGCCAGCAGCTTGGGACAGCGAGATTCACCCCTCCACTTT
14	-	TRBV19	TRBJ1-1	-	CASSIRVSSTEAFF	TGTGCCAGTAGTATCAGGGTTAGTAGCACTGAAGCTTTCTTT
15	-	TRBV28	TRBJ2-3	TRBD2	CACSVTSGSGSTQYF	TGTGCCTGCAGTGTGACTAGCGGGAGCGGCAGTACGCAGTATTTT
13	few	TRBV6-1	TRBJ2-3	-	CASSSAGSDTQYF	TGTGCCAGCAGTTCGGCGGGGTCAGATACGCAGTATTTT
15	many	TRBV3-1	TRBJ2-5	TRBD1	CASSQVDREQKTQYF	TGTGCCAGCAGCCAAGTGGACAGGGAGCAGAAGACCCAGTACTTC
15	many	TRBV27	TRBJ2-1	-	CASSLGGIRIYEQFF	TGTGCCAGCAGCTTGGGGGGAATCAGGATTTATGAGCAGTTCTTC